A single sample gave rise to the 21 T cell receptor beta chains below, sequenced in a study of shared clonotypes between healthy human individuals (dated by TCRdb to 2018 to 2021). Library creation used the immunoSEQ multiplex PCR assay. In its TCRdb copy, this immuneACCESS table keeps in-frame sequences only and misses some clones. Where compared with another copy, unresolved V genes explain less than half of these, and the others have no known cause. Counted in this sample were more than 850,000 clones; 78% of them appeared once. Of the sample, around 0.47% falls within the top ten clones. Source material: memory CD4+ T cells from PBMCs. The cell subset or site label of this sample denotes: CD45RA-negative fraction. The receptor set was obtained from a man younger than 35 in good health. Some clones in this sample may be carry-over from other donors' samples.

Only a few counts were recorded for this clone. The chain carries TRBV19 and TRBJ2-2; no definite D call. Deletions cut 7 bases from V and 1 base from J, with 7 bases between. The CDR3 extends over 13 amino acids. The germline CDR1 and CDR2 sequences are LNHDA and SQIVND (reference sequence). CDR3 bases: TGTGCCAGTAATCGACAGAACACCGGGGAGCTGTTTTTT. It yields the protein CASNRQNTGELFF.

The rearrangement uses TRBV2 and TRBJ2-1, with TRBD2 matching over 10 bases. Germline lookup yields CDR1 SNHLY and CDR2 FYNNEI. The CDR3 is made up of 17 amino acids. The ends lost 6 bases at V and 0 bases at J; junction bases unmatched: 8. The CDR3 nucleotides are TGTGCCAGCAGGGCAACCGGGACTAGCGACTCCTACAATGAGCAGTTCTTC. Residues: CASRATGTSDSYNEQFF.

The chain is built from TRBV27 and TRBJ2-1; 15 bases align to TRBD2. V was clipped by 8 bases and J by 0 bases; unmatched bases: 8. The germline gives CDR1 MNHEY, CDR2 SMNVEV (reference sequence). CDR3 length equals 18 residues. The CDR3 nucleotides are TGTGCCAGCTCGTCCGGGACTAGCGGGAGGCACTCCTACAATGAGCAGTTCTTC. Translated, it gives CASSSGTSGRHSYNEQFF.

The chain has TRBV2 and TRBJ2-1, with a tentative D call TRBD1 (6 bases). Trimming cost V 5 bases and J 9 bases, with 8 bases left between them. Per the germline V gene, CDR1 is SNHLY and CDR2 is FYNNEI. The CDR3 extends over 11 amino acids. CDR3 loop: CASSRDIEQFF. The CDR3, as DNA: TGTGCCAGCAGTAGGGACATTGAGCAGTTCTTC.

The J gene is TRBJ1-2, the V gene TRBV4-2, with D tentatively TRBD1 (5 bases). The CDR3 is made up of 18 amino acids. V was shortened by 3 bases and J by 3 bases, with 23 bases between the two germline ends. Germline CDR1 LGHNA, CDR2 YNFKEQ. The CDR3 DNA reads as TGTGCCAGCAGCCAGGAGCCTAGGGGAGCGGGTTTGGACTATGGCTACACCTTC. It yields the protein CASSQEPRGAGLDYGYTF.

The CDR3 DNA reads as TGTGCCAGCAGCGTTAAGCCGGGACAGGGGGCTTCCGGGGAGCTGTTTTTT. It specifies CASSVKPGQGASGELFF. This chain joins TRBV9 and TRBJ2-2; TRBD1 agrees at 12 bases. The V segment lost 2 bases and the J segment 6 bases; nucleotides outside the gene matches: 8. The CDR3 loop spans 17 amino acids. Germline V gives CDR1 SGDLS, CDR2 YYNGEE.

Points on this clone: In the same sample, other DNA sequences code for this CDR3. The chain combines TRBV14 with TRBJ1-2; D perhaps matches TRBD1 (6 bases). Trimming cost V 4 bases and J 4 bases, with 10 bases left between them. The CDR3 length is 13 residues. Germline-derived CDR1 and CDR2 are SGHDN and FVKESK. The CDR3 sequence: CASSPGQTYGYTF. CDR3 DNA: TGTGCCAGCAGCCCCGGACAGACCTATGGCTACACCTTC.

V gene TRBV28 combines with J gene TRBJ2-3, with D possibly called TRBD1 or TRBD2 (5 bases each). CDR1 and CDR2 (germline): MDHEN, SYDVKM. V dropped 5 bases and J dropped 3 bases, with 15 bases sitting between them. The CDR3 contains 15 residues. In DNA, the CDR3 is TGTGCCAGCAGTAACCGGGACGGATGGACAGATACGCAGTATTTT. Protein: CASSNRDGWTDTQYF.

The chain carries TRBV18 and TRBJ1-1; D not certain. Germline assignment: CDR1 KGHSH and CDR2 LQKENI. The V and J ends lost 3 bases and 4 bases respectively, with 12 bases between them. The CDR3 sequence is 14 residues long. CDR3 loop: CASSPIEKGTEAFF. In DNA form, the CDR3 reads TGTGCCAGCTCACCGATAGAAAAGGGCACTGAAGCTTTCTTT.

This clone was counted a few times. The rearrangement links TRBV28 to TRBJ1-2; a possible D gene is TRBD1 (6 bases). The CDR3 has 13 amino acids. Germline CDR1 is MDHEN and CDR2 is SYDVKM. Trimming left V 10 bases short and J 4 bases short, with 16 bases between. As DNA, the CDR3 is TGTGCCACTCAAGCCGGGACACGCTATGGCTACACCTTC. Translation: CATQAGTRYGYTF.

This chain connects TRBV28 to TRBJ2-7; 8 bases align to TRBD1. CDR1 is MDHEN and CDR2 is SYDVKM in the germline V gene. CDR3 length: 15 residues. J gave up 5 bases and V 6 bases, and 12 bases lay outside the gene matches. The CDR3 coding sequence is TGTGCCAGCAGCCCCATAGGCCGACAGGGGCACGAGCAGTACTTC. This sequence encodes CASSPIGRQGHEQYF.

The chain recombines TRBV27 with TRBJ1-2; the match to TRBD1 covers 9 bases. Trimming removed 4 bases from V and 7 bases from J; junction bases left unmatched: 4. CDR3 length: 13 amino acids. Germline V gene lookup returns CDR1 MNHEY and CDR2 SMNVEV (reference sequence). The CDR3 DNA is TGTGCCAGCAGTTCACAGGGGGCGGGTGGCTACACCTTC. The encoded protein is CASSSQGAGGYTF.

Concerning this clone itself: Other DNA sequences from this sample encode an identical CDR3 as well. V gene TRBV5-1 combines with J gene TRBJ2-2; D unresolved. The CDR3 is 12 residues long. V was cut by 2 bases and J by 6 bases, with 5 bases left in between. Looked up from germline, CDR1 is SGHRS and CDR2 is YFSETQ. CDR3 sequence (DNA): TGCGCCAGCAGCTTTAACGCCGGGGAGCTGTTTTTT. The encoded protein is CASSFNAGELFF.

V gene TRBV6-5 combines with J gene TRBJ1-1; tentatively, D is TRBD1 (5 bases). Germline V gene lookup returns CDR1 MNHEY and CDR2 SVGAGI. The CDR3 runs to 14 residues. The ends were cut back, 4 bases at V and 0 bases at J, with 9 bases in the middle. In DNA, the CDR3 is TGTGCCAGCAGTTTGGACACAATGAACACTGAAGCTTTCTTT. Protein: CASSLDTMNTEAFF.

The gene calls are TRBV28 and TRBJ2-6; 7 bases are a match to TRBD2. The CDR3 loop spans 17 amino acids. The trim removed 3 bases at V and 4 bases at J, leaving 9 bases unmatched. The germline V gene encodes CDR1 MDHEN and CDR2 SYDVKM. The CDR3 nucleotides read TGTGCCAGCAGTTTTGGGGGAGGGCCTGGCGGGGCCAACGTCCTGACTTTC. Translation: CASSFGGGPGGANVLTF.

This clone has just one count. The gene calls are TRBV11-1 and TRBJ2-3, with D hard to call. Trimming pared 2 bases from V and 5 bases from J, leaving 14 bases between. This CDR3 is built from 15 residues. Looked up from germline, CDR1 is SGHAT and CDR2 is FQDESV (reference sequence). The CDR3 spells CASSLIPPPGDTQYF. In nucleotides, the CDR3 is TGTGCCAGCAGCTTAATCCCCCCACCGGGAGATACGCAGTATTTT.

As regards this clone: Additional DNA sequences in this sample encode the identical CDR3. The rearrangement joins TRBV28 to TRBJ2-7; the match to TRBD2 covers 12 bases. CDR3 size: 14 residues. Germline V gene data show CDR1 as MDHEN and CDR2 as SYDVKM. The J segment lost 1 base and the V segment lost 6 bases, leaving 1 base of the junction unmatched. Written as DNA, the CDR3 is TGTGCCAGCAGGACTAGCGGGAGTTCCTACGAGCAGTACTTC. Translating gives CASRTSGSSYEQYF.

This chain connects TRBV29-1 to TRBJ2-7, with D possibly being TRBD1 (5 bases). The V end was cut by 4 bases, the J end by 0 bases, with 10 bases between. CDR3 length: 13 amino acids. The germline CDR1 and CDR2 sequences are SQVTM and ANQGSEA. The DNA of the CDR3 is TGCAGCGTTGGGGGCACCTACTCCTACGAGCAGTACTTC. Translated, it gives CSVGGTYSYEQYF.

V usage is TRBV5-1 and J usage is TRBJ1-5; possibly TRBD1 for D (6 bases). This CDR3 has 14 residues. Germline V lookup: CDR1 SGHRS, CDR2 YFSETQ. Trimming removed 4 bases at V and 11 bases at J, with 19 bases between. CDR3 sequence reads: CASSPSGDTAAQHF. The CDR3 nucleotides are TGCGCCAGCAGCCCGTCAGGGGACACCGCGGCCCAGCATTTT.

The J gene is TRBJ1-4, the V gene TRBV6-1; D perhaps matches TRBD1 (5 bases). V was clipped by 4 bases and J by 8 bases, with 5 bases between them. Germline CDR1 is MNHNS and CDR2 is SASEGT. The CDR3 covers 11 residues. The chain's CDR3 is CASSGQEKLFF. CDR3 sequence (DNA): TGTGCCAGCAGTGGACAGGAAAAACTGTTTTTT.

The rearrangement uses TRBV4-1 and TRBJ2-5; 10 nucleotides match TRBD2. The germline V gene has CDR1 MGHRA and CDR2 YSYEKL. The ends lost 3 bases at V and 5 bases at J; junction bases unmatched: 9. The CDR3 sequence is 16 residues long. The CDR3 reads CASSQLAGVARETQYF. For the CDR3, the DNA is TGCGCCAGCAGCCAGCTAGCGGGAGTAGCTCGTGAGACCCAGTACTTC.